The entry that follows covers one T cell receptor beta chain sequence. The antigen remains undetermined. The CDR3 totals 12 residues. J gave up 4 bases and V 8 bases, and 2 bases lay outside the gene matches. Germline V gives CDR1 MDHEN, CDR2 SYDVKM. The data derive from a study of CD4 T cells in relation to SARS-CoV-2 and coronaviruses. TCRdb's table, derived via immunoSEQ multiplex PCR, lists solely in-frame clones and lacks some. The sample has around 69,000 clones, less than 95% seen once. The unexposed donors gave CD4+ T cells in about 2010-2019, prior to COVID-19. Cryopreserved PBMCs were CD4-enriched, then split into naive and memory cells. Whole-study results and caveats: Around 62% of donors had memory CD4+ clonotypes crossrecognizing SARS-CoV-2 and common cold coronavirus spike. Pre-pandemic and post-infection samples never came from the same donor. The assay detects memory recall responses, not culture-primed primary responses.

Sequencing was carried out using naive CD4+ T cells from PBMCs. Subset defined: naive CD4+ T cells isolated by negative enrichment. The source of this sequence is a human donor in good health. V and J are TRBV28 and TRBJ2-1; 7 positions agree with TRBD2. In DNA, the CDR3 is TGTGCCAGCGGACTAGTTTACAATGAGCAGTTCTTC. This gives the protein CASGLVYNEQFF.